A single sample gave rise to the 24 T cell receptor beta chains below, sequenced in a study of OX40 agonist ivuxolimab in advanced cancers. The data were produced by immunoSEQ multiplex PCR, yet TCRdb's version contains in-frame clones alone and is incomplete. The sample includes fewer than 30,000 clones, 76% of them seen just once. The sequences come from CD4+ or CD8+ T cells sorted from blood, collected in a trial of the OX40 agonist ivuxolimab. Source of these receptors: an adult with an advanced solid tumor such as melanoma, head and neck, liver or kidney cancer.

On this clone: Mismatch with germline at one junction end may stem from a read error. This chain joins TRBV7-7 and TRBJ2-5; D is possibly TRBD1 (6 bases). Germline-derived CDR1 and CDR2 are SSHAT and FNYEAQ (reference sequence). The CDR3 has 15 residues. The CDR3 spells CASSLNRDMQETQYF. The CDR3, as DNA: TGTGCTAGCAGCTTAAACCGGGACATGCAAGAGACCCAGTACTTC.

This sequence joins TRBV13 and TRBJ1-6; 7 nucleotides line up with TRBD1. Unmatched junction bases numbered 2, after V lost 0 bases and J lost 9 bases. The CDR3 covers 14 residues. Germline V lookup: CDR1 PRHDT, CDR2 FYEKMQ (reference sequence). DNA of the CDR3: TGTGCCAGCAGCTTAGGACAGGGGATTTCACCCCTCCACTTT. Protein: CASSLGQGISPLHF.

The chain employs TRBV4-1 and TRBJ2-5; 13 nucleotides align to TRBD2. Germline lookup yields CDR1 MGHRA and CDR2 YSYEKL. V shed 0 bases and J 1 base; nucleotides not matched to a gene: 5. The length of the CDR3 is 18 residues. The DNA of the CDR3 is TGCGCCAGCAGCCAAGATCCGGGGACTAGCGGGGTCCAAGAGACCCAGTACTTC. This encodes CASSQDPGTSGVQETQYF.

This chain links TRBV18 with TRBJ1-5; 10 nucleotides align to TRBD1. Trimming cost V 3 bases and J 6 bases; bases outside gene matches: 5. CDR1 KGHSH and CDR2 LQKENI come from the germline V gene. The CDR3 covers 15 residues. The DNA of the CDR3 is TGTGCCAGCTCACCGCGGACAGGGGGGGTTCAGCCCCAGCATTTT. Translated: CASSPRTGGVQPQHF.

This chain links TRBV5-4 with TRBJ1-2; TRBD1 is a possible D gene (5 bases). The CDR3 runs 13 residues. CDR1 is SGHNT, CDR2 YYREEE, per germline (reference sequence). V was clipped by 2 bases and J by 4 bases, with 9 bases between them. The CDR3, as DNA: TGTGCCAGCAGCTTTGGGGGGGGCTATGGCTACACCTTC. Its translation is CASSFGGGYGYTF.

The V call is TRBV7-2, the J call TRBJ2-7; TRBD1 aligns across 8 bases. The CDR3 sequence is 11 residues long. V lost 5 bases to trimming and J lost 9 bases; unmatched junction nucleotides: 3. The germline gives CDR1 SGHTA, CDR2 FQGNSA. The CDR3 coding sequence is TGTGCCAGCAGCAGGACAGGGTTGCAGTACTTC. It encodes CASSRTGLQYF. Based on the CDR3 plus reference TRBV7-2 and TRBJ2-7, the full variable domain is GAGVSQSPSNKVTEKGKDVELRCDPISGHTALYWYRQSLGQGLEFLIYFQGNSAPDKSGLPSDRFSAERTGGSVSTLTIQRTQQEDSAVYLCASSRTGLQYFGPGTRLTVT.

The CDR3 sequence: CSVGGTGANVLTF. The DNA of the CDR3 is TGCAGCGTTGGTGGGACTGGGGCCAACGTCCTGACTTTC. The gene calls are TRBV29-1 and TRBJ2-6; D ambiguous. Deletions cut 4 bases from V and 2 bases from J, with 6 bases between. CDR1 and CDR2 (germline): SQVTM, ANQGSEA. The CDR3 loop spans 13 amino acids.

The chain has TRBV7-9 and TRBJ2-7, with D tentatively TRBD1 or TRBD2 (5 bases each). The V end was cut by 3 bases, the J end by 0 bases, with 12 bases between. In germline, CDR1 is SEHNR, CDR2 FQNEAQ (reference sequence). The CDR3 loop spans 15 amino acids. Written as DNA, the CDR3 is TGTGCCAGCAGCTTGAGGGACGGCAACTCCTACGAGCAGTACTTC. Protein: CASSLRDGNSYEQYF. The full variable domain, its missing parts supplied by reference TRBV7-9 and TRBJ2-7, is DTGVSQNPRHKITKRGQNVTFRCDPISEHNRLYWYRQTLGQGPEFLTYFQNEAQLEKSRLLSDRFSAERPKGSFSTLEIQRTEQGDSAMYLCASSLRDGNSYEQYFGPGTRLTVT.

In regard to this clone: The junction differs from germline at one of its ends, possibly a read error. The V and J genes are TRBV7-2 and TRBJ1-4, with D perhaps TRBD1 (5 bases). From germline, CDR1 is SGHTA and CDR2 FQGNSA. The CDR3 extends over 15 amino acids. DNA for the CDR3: TGTGCCAGCAGCCCCCGACAGAGAATAGGCGAAAAATTGTTTTTT. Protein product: CASSPRQRIGEKLFF.

In nucleotides, the CDR3 is TGCGCCAGCAGCCAACCCCCTGGGTTGAGGGCCAAAGCTAGCACAGATACGCAGTATTTT. Its translation: CASSQPPGLRAKASTDTQYF. The V and J genes are TRBV4-1 and TRBJ2-3, with D possibly matching TRBD2 (5 bases). Germline CDR1 MGHRA, CDR2 YSYEKL. Trimming left V 2 bases short and J 0 bases short, with 24 bases between. The CDR3 runs to 20 residues.

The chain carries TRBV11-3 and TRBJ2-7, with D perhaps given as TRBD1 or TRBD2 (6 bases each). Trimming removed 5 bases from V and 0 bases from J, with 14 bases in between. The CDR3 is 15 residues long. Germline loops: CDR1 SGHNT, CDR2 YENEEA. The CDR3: CASSPGRGPSYEQYF. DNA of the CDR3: TGTGCCAGCAGCCCCGGCCGGGGGCCCTCCTACGAGCAGTACTTC.

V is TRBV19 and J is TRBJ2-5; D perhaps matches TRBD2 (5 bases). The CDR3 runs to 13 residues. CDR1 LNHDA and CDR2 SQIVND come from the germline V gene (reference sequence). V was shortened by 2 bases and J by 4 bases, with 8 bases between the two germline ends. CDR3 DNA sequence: TGTGCCAGTAGTATAACTAGAGGAGAGACCCAGTACTTC. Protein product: CASSITRGETQYF.

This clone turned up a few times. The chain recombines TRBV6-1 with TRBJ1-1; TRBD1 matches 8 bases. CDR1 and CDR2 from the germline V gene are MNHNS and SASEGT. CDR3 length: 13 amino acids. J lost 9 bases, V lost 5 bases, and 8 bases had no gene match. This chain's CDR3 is CASSTRDRSKAFF. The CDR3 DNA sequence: TGTGCCAGCAGTACTCGGGACAGGTCGAAAGCTTTCTTT.

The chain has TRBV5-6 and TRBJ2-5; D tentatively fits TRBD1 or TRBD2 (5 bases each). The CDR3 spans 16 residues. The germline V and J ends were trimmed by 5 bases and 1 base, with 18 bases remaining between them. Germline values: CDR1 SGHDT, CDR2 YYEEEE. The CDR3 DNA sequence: TGTGCCAGCAGGGCCTCCGGGACGACGATCCAAGAGACCCAGTACTTC. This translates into CASRASGTTIQETQYF.

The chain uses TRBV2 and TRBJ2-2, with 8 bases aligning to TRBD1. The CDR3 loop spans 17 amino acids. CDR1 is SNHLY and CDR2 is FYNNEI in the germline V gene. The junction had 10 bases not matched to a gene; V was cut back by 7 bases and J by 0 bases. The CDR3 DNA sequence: TGTGCCAGCAAGTTAACAGGGGGACTGGCGAACACCGGGGAGCTGTTTTTT. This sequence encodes CASKLTGGLANTGELFF.

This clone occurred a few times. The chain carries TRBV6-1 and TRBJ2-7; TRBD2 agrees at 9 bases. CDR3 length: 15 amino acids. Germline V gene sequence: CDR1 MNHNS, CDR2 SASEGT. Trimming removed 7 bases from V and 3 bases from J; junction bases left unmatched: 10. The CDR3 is CASTRRLAGDYEQYF. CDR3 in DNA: TGTGCCAGCACCAGAAGATTAGCGGGGGACTACGAGCAGTACTTC.

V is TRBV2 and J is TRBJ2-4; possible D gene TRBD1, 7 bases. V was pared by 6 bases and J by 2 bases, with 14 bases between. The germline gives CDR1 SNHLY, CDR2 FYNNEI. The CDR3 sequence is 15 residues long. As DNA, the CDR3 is TGTGCCAGCAGCTCAGGGGGGATAACCAAAAACATTCAGTACTTC. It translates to CASSSGGITKNIQYF.

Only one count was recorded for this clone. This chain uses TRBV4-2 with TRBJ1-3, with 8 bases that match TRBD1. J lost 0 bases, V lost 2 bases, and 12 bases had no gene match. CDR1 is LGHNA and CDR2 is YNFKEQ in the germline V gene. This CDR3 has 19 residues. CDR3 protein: CASSQRITGQGDSGNTIYF. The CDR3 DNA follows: TGTGCCAGCAGCCAACGGATAACCGGACAGGGCGACTCTGGAAACACCATATATTTT.

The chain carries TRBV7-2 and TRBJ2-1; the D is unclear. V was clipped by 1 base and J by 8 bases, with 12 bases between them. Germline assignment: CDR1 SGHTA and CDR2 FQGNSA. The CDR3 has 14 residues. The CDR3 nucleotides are TGTGCCAGCAGCTTAGAAAAACAGACACATGAGCAGTTCTTC. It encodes CASSLEKQTHEQFF.

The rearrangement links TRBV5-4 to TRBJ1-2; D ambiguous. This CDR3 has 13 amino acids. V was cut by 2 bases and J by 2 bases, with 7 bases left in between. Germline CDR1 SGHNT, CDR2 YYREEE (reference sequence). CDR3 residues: CASSFDTNYGYTF. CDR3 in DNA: TGTGCCAGCAGCTTCGACACAAACTATGGCTACACCTTC. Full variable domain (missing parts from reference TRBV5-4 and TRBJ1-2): ETGVTQSPTHLIKTRGQQVTLRCSSQSGHNTVSWYQQALGQGPQFIFQYYREEENGRGNFPPRFSGLQFPNYSSELNVNALELDDSALYLCASSFDTNYGYTFGSGTRLTVV.

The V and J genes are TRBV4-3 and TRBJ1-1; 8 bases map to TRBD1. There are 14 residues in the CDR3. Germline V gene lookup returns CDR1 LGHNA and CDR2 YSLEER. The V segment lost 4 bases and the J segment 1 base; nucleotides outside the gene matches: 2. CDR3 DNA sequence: TGCGCCAGCAGCCTGGGGACAGGGAACACTGAAGCTTTCTTT. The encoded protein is CASSLGTGNTEAFF.

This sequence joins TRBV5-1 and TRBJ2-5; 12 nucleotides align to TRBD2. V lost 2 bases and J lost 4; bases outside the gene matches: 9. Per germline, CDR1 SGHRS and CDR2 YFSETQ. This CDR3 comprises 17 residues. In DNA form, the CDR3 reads TGCGCCAGCAGCTTCACCTGGACTAGCGGGGTTGGAGAGACCCAGTACTTC. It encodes CASSFTWTSGVGETQYF.

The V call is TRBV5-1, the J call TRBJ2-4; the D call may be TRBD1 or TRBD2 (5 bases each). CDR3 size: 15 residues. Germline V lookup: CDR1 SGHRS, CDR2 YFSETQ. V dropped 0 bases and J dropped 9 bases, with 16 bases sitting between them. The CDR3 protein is CASSLGDARSGIQYF. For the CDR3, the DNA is TGCGCCAGCAGCTTGGGGGACGCCCGCAGCGGCATTCAGTACTTC.

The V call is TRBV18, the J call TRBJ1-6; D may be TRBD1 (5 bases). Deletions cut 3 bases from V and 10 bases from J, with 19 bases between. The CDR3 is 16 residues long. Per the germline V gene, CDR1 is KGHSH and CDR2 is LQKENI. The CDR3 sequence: CASSPQSGPTSSPLHF. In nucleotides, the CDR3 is TGTGCCAGCTCACCCCAGTCGGGACCAACCTCCTCACCCCTCCACTTT.